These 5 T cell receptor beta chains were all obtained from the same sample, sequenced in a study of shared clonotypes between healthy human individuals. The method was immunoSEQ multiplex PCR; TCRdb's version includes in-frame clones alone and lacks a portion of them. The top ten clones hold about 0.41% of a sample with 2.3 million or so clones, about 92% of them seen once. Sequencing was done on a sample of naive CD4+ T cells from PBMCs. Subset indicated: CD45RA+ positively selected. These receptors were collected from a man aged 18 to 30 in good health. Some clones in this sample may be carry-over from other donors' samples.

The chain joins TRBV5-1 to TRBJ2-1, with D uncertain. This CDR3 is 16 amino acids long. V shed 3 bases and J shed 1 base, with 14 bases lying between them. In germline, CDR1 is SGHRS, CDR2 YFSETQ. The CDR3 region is CASSWPAGESYNEQFF. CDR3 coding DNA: TGCGCCAGCAGCTGGCCCGCTGGAGAGTCCTACAATGAGCAGTTCTTC.

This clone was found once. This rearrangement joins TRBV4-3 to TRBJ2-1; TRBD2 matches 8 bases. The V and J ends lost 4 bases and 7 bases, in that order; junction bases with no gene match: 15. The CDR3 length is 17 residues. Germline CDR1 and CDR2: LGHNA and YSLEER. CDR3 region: CASSRLGRLAGGNEQFF. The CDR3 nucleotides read TGCGCCAGCAGCCGCCTCGGTAGGCTAGCGGGTGGGAATGAGCAGTTCTTC.

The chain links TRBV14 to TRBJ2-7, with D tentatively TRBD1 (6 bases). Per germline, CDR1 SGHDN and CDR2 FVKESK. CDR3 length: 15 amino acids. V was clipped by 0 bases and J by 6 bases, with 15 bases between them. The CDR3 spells CASSQERQGLVEQYF. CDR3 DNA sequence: TGTGCCAGCAGCCAAGAACGGCAGGGGCTAGTCGAGCAGTACTTC.

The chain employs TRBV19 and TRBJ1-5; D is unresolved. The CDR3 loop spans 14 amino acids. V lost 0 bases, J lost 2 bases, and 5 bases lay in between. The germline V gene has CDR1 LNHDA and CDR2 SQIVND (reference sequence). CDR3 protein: CASSIDLGNQPQHF. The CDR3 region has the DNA TGTGCCAGTAGTATAGATTTGGGCAATCAGCCCCAGCATTTT.

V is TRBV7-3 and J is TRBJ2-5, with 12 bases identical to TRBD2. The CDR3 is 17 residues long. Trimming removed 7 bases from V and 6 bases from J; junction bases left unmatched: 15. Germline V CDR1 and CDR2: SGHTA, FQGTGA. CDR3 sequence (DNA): TGTGCCAGCACCCTGACCCCCTCTAGCGGGAGGGCCCAGACCCAGTACTTC. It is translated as CASTLTPSSGRAQTQYF. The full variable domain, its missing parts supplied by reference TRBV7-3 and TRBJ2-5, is GAGVSQTPSNKVTEKGKYVELRCDPISGHTALYWYRQSLGQGPEFLIYFQGTGAADDSGLPNDRFFAVRPEGSVSTLKIQRTERGDSAVYLCASTLTPSSGRAQTQYFGPGTRLLVL.